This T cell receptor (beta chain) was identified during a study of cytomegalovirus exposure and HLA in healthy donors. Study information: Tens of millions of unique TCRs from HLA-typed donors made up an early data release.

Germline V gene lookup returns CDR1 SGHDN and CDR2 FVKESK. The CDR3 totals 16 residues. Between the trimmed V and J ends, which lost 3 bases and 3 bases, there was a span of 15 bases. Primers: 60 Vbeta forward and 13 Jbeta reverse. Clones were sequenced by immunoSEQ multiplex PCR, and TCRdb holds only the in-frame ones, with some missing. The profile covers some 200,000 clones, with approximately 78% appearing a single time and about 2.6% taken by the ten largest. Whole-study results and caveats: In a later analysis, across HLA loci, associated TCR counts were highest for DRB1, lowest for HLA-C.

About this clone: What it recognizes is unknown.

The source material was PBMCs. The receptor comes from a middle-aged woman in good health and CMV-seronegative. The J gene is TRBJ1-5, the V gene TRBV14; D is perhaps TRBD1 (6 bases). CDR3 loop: CASSHRTGRHNQPQHF. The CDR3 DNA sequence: TGTGCCAGCAGCCATCGTACAGGGCGCCACAATCAGCCCCAGCATTTT.